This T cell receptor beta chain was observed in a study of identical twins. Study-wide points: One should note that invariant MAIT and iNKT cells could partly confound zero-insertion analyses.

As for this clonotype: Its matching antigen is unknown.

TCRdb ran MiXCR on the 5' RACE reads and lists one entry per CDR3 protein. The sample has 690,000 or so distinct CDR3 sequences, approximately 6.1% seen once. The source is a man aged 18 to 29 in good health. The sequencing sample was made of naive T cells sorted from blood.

This CDR3 reads CASSPTTGFGHEQYF. The CDR3 DNA reads TGTGCCAGCAGCCCCACGACAGGGTTTGGTCACGAGCAGTACTTC. This chain connects TRBV7-2 to TRBJ2-7; 7 bases map to TRBD1. Trimming removed 5 bases from V and 5 bases from J; junction bases left unmatched: 12. Germline CDR1 SGHTA, CDR2 FQGNSA. CDR3 size: 15 residues.